The entry below gives a single T cell receptor beta chain sequence along with its context. The antigen remains unidentified. Germline V gene data show CDR1 as ENHRY and CDR2 as SYGVKD. The CDR3 sequence is 14 residues long. V was clipped by 7 bases and J by 5 bases, with 12 bases between them. These data belong to a study of regulatory T cells in long-lasting Graves disease. Study-wide background: Persistent Graves' disease denoted over 5 years of antithyroid drugs plus positive TSH receptor antibodies. Study-wide results and limits: Under persistent disease, TRBV28, TRBJ1-2 and TRBJ2-5 were used preferentially.

This sample's time point: persistent/refractory GD, antithyroid drugs over 5 years with positive TRAb. From RNA extracted from PBMCs, the TCR library was made. Construction of the TCR beta libraries employed iRepertoire HTBI primers in conjunction with Arm-PCR of CDR3 regions. TCRdb used MiXCR to reprocess the multiplex PCR reads, holding one entry per CDR3 protein. Of fewer than 450,000 distinct CDR3 sequences in the sample, roughly a quarter were seen once. The chain couples TRBV10-3 to TRBJ1-6; tentative D call: TRBD1 (5 bases). The sequence was collected from a female donor with Graves disease. The source was peripheral blood mononuclear cells (PBMCs), collected when the disease was refractory, from a patient treated with antithyroid drugs. The CDR3 reads CAITSRGDNSPLHF. CDR3 sequence (DNA): TGTGCCATCACCTCTCGGGGGGATAATTCACCCCTCCACTTT.